This T cell receptor (beta chain) was recovered during a study of blood T cell repertoires in COVID-19. Study details: Sites in the United States, Italy and Spain provided acute and convalescent COVID-19 samples. Sample material is recorded as cDNA or gDNA derived from T cells, B-cell-depleted T cells, or PBMCs.

V gave up 5 bases and J gave up 2 bases, with 15 bases separating them. This CDR3 comprises 15 residues. From germline, CDR1 is LNHDA and CDR2 SQIVND (reference sequence). In the original workflow: The assay estimated nucleated cells by amplifying reference gene primers. Data came from immunoSEQ multiplex PCR; TCRdb stores just in-frame clones and leaves some out. Clonal size and the V and J genes are those of that table, whereas D and trimming came from the DNA. The data contain approximately 50,000 clones, approximately 86% of them singletons. The sample was peripheral blood. The chain joins TRBV19 to TRBJ1-1; no clear D gene. This TCR was sampled from a woman older than 75 with acute or convalescent COVID-19. In DNA, the CDR3 is TGTGCCAGTAGTGCCCGAAGAGGGCTAAACACTGAAGCTTTCTTT. Its protein is CASSARRGLNTEAFF.